The 7 T cell receptor beta chains in this list originate from one sample, sequenced in a study of blood T cell repertoires in COVID-19. Generated by immunoSEQ multiplex PCR, the TCRdb table keeps only in-frame clones and is missing some. The table lists fewer than 150,000 clones, around 73% of them singletons. Sequenced sample: peripheral blood. All receptors derive from a man aged 60-69 years who had recovered from COVID-19.

This clone occurred once. V usage is TRBV14 and J usage is TRBJ2-2; 7 positions match TRBD1. The CDR3 is made up of 15 amino acids. Losses at the gene ends were 1 base for V and 5 bases for J; bases not matched to a gene: 4. Germline V gene data show CDR1 as SGHDN and CDR2 as FVKESK. The CDR3 sequence is CASSQAPTGTGELFF. DNA for the CDR3: TGTGCCAGCAGCCAAGCCCCGACAGGGACCGGGGAGCTGTTTTTT.

The CDR3 is CASSRDRDRGYTF. For the CDR3, the DNA is TGTGCCAGCAGCCGGGACAGGGATCGTGGCTACACCTTC. This rearrangement joins TRBV16 to TRBJ1-2, with TRBD1 matching 9 bases. V gave up 4 bases and J gave up 7 bases; unmatched junction bases: 4. Looked up from germline, CDR1 is KGHSY and CDR2 is FQNENV. This CDR3 contains 13 residues. Filled out from reference TRBV16 and TRBJ1-2, the complete variable domain reads GEEVAQTPKHLVRGEGQKAKLYCAPIKGHSYVFWYQQVLKNEFKFLISFQNENVFDETGMPKERFSAKCLPNSPCSLEIQATKLEDSAVYFCASSRDRDRGYTFGSGTRLTVV.

Notes on this clone: The junction and the germline gene differ at one end; a read error may be behind it. The genes are TRBV20-1 and TRBJ1-1, with D perhaps matching TRBD1 (5 bases). This CDR3 has 10 residues. The germline V gene has CDR1 DFQATT and CDR2 SNEGSKA (reference sequence). The CDR3 DNA reads TGCAGTGCTAGGACAGACACGAGGCTCTTT. This codes for CSARTDTRLF.

The V and J genes are TRBV19 and TRBJ2-3, with D hard to call. V lost 6 bases, J lost 2 bases, and 9 bases lay in between. Germline CDR1 reads LNHDA; CDR2 reads SQIVND (reference sequence). The CDR3 is 13 amino acids. CDR3: CASRRSATDTQYF. The CDR3 nucleotides are TGTGCCAGTAGGAGGTCAGCCACAGATACGCAGTATTTT.

This clone was picked up a small number of times. The V and J genes are TRBV7-8 and TRBJ1-1; possibly TRBD1 for D (5 bases). V lost 2 bases, J lost 6 bases, and 19 bases lay in between. The V gene's germline CDR1 is SGHVS and CDR2 FQNEAQ. CDR3 length equals 16 residues. In DNA form, the CDR3 reads TGTGCCAGCAGCTTACTTCAAGTCCGGGGGAGGGCTGAAGCTTTCTTT. Translation gives CASSLLQVRGRAEAFF. The variable domain in full, completed from reference TRBV7-8 and TRBJ1-1, reads GAGVSQSPRYKVAKRGQDVALRCDPISGHVSLFWYQQALGQGPEFLTYFQNEAQLDKSGLPSDRFFAERPEGSVSTLKIQRTQQEDSAVYLCASSLLQVRGRAEAFFGQGTRLTVV.

This sequence joins TRBV6-6 and TRBJ1-4; D remains unclear. The CDR3 totals 15 residues. Trimming left V 2 bases short and J 0 bases short, with 7 bases between. Germline CDR1 reads MNHNY; CDR2 reads SVGAGI (reference sequence). CDR3 sequence reads: CASSYGSATNEKLFF. DNA for the CDR3: TGTGCCAGCAGTTACGGCTCCGCAACTAATGAAAAACTGTTTTTT.

Only one count was recorded for this clone. This rearrangement joins TRBV27 to TRBJ2-1; D remains ambiguous. Germline-derived CDR1 and CDR2 are MNHEY and SMNVEV (reference sequence). V gave up 5 bases and J gave up 4 bases, with 15 bases separating them. The CDR3 has 15 amino acids. CDR3 sequence (DNA): TGTGCCAGCAGTGCTCCCCTGGCTGATTACAATGAGCAGTTCTTC. Residues: CASSAPLADYNEQFF.